Each of the 22 T cell receptor beta chains below was sequenced from the same sample in a study of shared clonotypes between healthy human individuals. Using immunoSEQ multiplex PCR, the repertoire was profiled, and TCRdb retains in-frame clones only, with some absent. Of a few hundred thousand clones detected, roughly 70% appear once; the ten largest clones hold 10%. Sequenced material: memory CD4+ T cells sorted from blood. Subset indicated: CD45RA-negative fraction. Source of these receptors: a man aged 25-45 years in good health.

The count of this clone is one. The V gene is TRBV30, the J gene TRBJ2-2, with D maybe TRBD2 (6 bases). V lost 4 bases, J lost 10 bases, and 13 bases lay in between. This CDR3 has 12 amino acids. The germline V gene encodes CDR1 GTSNPN and CDR2 SVGIG (reference sequence). Written as DNA, the CDR3 is TGTGCCTGGACCTTGGGGGGATCGGAGCTGTTTTTT. It translates to CAWTLGGSELFF.

There are many counts of this clone. The rearrangement uses TRBV4-3 and TRBJ1-2; a possible D gene is TRBD1 (5 bases). The CDR3 consists of 14 residues. CDR1 and CDR2 from the germline V gene are LGHNA and YSLEER. Between the trimmed V and J ends, which lost 0 bases and 6 bases, there was a span of 11 bases. The CDR3 is CASSQDAGFNGYTF. CDR3 bases: TGCGCCAGCAGCCAAGATGCAGGGTTCAATGGCTACACCTTC.

The chain links TRBV5-1 to TRBJ2-1, with TRBD2 matching over 10 bases. There are 16 residues in the CDR3. After removal of 0 bases from V and 6 bases from J, the junction contained 6 bases not matched to a gene. Per the germline V gene, CDR1 is SGHRS and CDR2 is YFSETQ. For the CDR3, the DNA is TGCGCCAGCAGCTTGGGTCCGGTAGCGGGAGGCAATGAGCAGTTCTTC. Amino acids: CASSLGPVAGGNEQFF.

The chain has TRBV7-2 and TRBJ2-7; D is possibly TRBD2 (5 bases). This CDR3 contains 15 residues. The germline V and J ends were trimmed by 1 base and 5 bases, with 15 bases remaining between them. Germline CDR1 SGHTA, CDR2 FQGNSA. The CDR3 DNA sequence: TGTGCCAGCAGCTTAGTTCTTGGCGGGCGGGACGAGCAGTACTTC. Its protein product is CASSLVLGGRDEQYF.

This chain joins TRBV29-1 and TRBJ1-1, with D possibly TRBD1 on 5 matching bases. The CDR3 is made up of 15 amino acids. With 6 bases removed from V and 4 bases from J, the gap between germline ends came to 21 bases. CDR1 SQVTM and CDR2 ANQGSEA come from the germline V gene. The CDR3 protein is CSVDHHLLGGTEAFF. As DNA, the CDR3 is TGCAGCGTCGACCACCATTTACTTGGGGGCACTGAAGCTTTCTTT.

This clone was seen repeatedly, ten times or more. V usage is TRBV7-6 and J usage is TRBJ2-1; TRBD2 aligns across 10 bases. Germline V lookup: CDR1 SGHVS, CDR2 FNYEAQ. The CDR3 extends over 15 amino acids. With V trimmed by 6 bases and J by 5 bases, 7 bases remained unmatched. The CDR3 sequence is CASSLLAGGNNEQFF. In DNA form, the CDR3 reads TGTGCCAGCAGTTTATTAGCGGGAGGTAACAATGAGCAGTTCTTC.

V is TRBV28 and J is TRBJ2-3; maybe TRBD2 (5 bases). V was cut by 7 bases and J by 6 bases, with 20 bases left in between. Germline CDR1 is MDHEN and CDR2 is SYDVKM. This CDR3 has 15 amino acids. The CDR3 DNA reads as TGTGCCAGCACCTCTCCCGCGGGCTACGCGGATACGCAGTATTTT. Encoded protein: CASTSPAGYADTQYF.

V is TRBV6-5 and J is TRBJ2-2, with unresolved D. The V and J ends lost 6 bases and 0 bases respectively, with 8 bases between them. The CDR3 has 14 residues. In germline, CDR1 is MNHEY, CDR2 SVGAGI. Written as DNA, the CDR3 is TGTGCCAGCAGGCTCGGACCGAACACCGGGGAGCTGTTTTTT. The encoded protein is CASRLGPNTGELFF.

On this clone itself: The same CDR3 is also encoded by other DNA sequences in this sample. This rearrangement joins TRBV6-6 to TRBJ1-2; TRBD1 is a possible D gene (5 bases). The germline V gene encodes CDR1 MNHNY and CDR2 SVGAGI (reference sequence). The CDR3 totals 13 residues. V was shortened by 3 bases and J by 2 bases, with 7 bases between the two germline ends. Here the CDR3 DNA reads TGTGCCAGCAGTTATGGGGGAAACTATGGCTACACCTTC. This encodes CASSYGGNYGYTF.

This clone occurred a few times. The rearrangement links TRBV15 to TRBJ1-2, with a weak D call TRBD1 (5 bases). V lost 0 bases and J lost 5, with 19 bases in between. CDR3 length: 17 amino acids. Germline-derived CDR1 and CDR2 are LNHNV and YYDKDF (reference sequence). The CDR3 region is CATSRDNMERGRYGYTF. The CDR3 nucleotides read TGTGCCACCAGCAGAGATAACATGGAAAGGGGTCGGTATGGCTACACCTTC.

The chain has TRBV7-8 and TRBJ1-1, with 11 bases fitting TRBD1. The CDR3 is 15 residues long. The V and J ends lost 3 bases and 6 bases, in that order; junction bases with no gene match: 6. Germline lookup yields CDR1 SGHVS and CDR2 FQNEAQ. The CDR3 DNA follows: TGTGCCAGCAGCTTGGGACAGGGGGGTAGAGCTGAAGCTTTCTTT. Translating gives CASSLGQGGRAEAFF.

The chain carries TRBV7-6 and TRBJ1-1; no definite D call. Per germline, CDR1 SGHVS and CDR2 FNYEAQ. The V end was cut by 5 bases, the J end by 6 bases, with 16 bases between. This CDR3 is 14 amino acids long. Written as DNA, the CDR3 is TGTGCCAGCAGCCAATCACACAGTTACGCTGAAGCTTTCTTT. Amino acids: CASSQSHSYAEAFF.

The rearrangement joins TRBV19 to TRBJ2-4, with D tentatively TRBD1 (5 bases). V was trimmed by 7 bases and J by 10 bases, leaving 20 bases between them. This CDR3 is built from 14 residues. Germline CDR1 LNHDA, CDR2 SQIVND (reference sequence). For the CDR3, the DNA is TGTGCCAGTACCACGTCGACAGCTCAACTAATTCAGTACTTC. It is translated as CASTTSTAQLIQYF.

This clone was seen a handful of times. The J gene is TRBJ2-1, the V gene TRBV11-2, with 7 bases identical to TRBD2. V was clipped by 5 bases and J by 7 bases; unmatched bases: 14. The length of the CDR3 is 16 residues. Germline CDR1 SGHAT, CDR2 FQNNGV. CDR3 DNA sequence: TGTGCCAGCAGCAAAGGCTCCGGACTAGTGATTAATGAGCAGTTCTTC. It encodes CASSKGSGLVINEQFF.

The chain uses TRBV5-1 and TRBJ2-3; D is ambiguous. Looked up from germline, CDR1 is SGHRS and CDR2 is YFSETQ. The V gene lost 4 bases and the J gene lost 0 bases, with 6 bases spanning the gap. The CDR3 is 13 residues long. CDR3 nucleotide sequence: TGCGCCAGCAGCCCACTAAGCACAGATACGCAGTATTTT. Residues: CASSPLSTDTQYF.

With regard to this clone: Other DNA sequences of this sample code for an identical CDR3. The rearrangement uses TRBV5-1 and TRBJ2-7; unclear D gene. Germline lookup yields CDR1 SGHRS and CDR2 YFSETQ. V was trimmed by 2 bases and J by 0 bases, leaving 9 bases between them. This CDR3 is built from 14 residues. The chain's CDR3 is CASSLPASSYEQYF. CDR3 bases: TGCGCCAGCAGCTTACCCGCGAGCTCCTACGAGCAGTACTTC.

In DNA form, the CDR3 reads TGTGCCAGCAGTCCCAAGGGTAGCGCGCAACGCTACGAGCAGTACTTC. It encodes CASSPKGSAQRYEQYF. J is TRBJ2-7 and V is TRBV27; TRBD2 is a possible D gene (5 bases). Trimming shortened V by 5 bases and J by 3 bases, and 20 bases separated the two germline ends. Germline assignment: CDR1 MNHEY and CDR2 SMNVEV (reference sequence). The CDR3 runs 16 residues.

V is TRBV7-9 and J is TRBJ1-1, with D perhaps TRBD1 (5 bases). Germline V CDR1 and CDR2: SEHNR, FQNEAQ (reference sequence). Trimming cost V 2 bases and J 1 base, with 14 bases left between them. This CDR3 is 16 amino acids long. The CDR3 spells CASSLWGAHSNTEAFF. The CDR3 DNA follows: TGTGCCAGCAGCTTATGGGGCGCACATTCGAACACTGAAGCTTTCTTT.

The chain couples TRBV7-2 to TRBJ1-4; D possibly corresponds to TRBD1 (5 bases). The V gene's germline CDR1 is SGHTA and CDR2 FQGNSA. V was pared by 6 bases and J by 6 bases, with 11 bases between. The CDR3 loop spans 13 amino acids. The CDR3 nucleotides are TGTGCCAGCAGGGGACCCAGGGATGAAAAACTGTTTTTT. It specifies CASRGPRDEKLFF.

J is TRBJ1-4 and V is TRBV5-4; 7 bases are a match to TRBD1. Germline CDR1 SGHNT, CDR2 YYREEE (reference sequence). The CDR3 loop spans 14 amino acids. V lost 4 bases and J lost 11; bases outside the gene matches: 11. The CDR3 sequence is CASSPARQGEKLFF. The CDR3 nucleotides are TGTGCCAGCAGCCCCGCACGACAGGGAGAGAAACTGTTTTTT.

The chain is built from TRBV19 and TRBJ2-7; D call uncertain. V lost 1 base and J 6 bases, leaving 7 bases between the germline ends. The CDR3 runs to 12 residues. Germline CDR1 is LNHDA and CDR2 is SQIVND (reference sequence). This CDR3 is CASSIVPSEQYF. In DNA, the CDR3 is TGTGCCAGTAGTATAGTACCGAGCGAGCAGTACTTC.

This chain links TRBV19 with TRBJ2-7, with a tentative D call TRBD1 (5 bases). Germline V gives CDR1 LNHDA, CDR2 SQIVND (reference sequence). This CDR3 region has 13 residues. The V end lost 5 bases, the J end lost 1 base, and 9 bases lay between the germline ends. CDR3 coding DNA: TGTGCCAGTAGTTCAGGGTTTTCCTACGAGCAGTACTTC. Protein product: CASSSGFSYEQYF.